This entry lists 21 T cell receptor beta chains sequenced from one sample in a study of Ad26.COV2.S vaccination and SARS-CoV-2 variants. The treatment: over 15 received Ad26.COV2.S at low or high dose, single or two shots; about 5 received placebo; per-sample allocation not given. Collection of samples fell on day 63 after the first vaccine or placebo injection. Using immunoSEQ multiplex PCR, the repertoire was profiled, and TCRdb retains in-frame clones only, with some absent. The sample lists under 600,000 clones, 89% occurring once. The material was peripheral blood, obtained in a trial of Ad26.COV2.S vaccine versus placebo. These receptors were taken from a person aged 18 to 65 who received the Ad26.COV2.S COVID-19 vaccine or a placebo.

This chain joins TRBV18 and TRBJ2-5; 10 positions agree with TRBD2. The junction had 21 bases not matched to a gene; V was cut back by 3 bases and J by 5 bases. The CDR3 covers 20 residues. Germline loops: CDR1 KGHSH, CDR2 LQKENI. Here the CDR3 reads CASSPRILAGDQLGGETQYF. In nucleotides, the CDR3 is TGTGCCAGCTCACCGAGGATCCTAGCGGGAGACCAACTGGGGGGGGAGACCCAGTACTTC.

The chain uses TRBV27 and TRBJ2-1, with D tentatively TRBD1 (5 bases). The CDR3 runs to 15 residues. Germline CDR1 is MNHEY and CDR2 is SMNVEV (reference sequence). V was shortened by 2 bases and J by 3 bases, with 11 bases between the two germline ends. The CDR3 DNA follows: TGTGCCAGCAGTTTAAGCGCAGGGATCTACAATGAGCAGTTCTTC. As protein: CASSLSAGIYNEQFF.

The chain is built from TRBV11-2 and TRBJ2-7; the D gene is possibly TRBD2 (5 bases). Trimming took off 5 bases at V and 3 bases at J, with 14 bases between the two ends. This CDR3 region has 14 residues. Germline V gene lookup returns CDR1 SGHAT and CDR2 FQNNGV. CDR3 in DNA: TGTGCCAGCAGCCTCGGAGGATACCTCTACGAGCAGTACTTC. Translated: CASSLGGYLYEQYF.

The V gene is TRBV5-8, the J gene TRBJ2-3; D call uncertain. Germline lookup yields CDR1 SGHTS and CDR2 YDEGEE. This CDR3 region has 14 residues. V lost 0 bases to trimming and J lost 0 bases, with 5 bases between them. CDR3 sequence: CASSLDTSTDTQYF. The CDR3 DNA follows: TGTGCCAGCAGCTTGGACACTAGCACAGATACGCAGTATTTT.

Note on this clone: The sample contains more than one DNA sequence encoding this CDR3. V is TRBV19 and J is TRBJ1-5; no reliable D call. The ends were cut back, 3 bases at V and 3 bases at J, with 6 bases in the middle. Germline V lookup: CDR1 LNHDA, CDR2 SQIVND (reference sequence). The CDR3 runs to 13 residues. The CDR3 spells CASSIRDNQPQHF. CDR3 bases: TGTGCCAGTAGTATCAGAGACAATCAGCCCCAGCATTTT.

The gene calls are TRBV11-2 and TRBJ2-3; D is unresolved. Trimming removed 0 bases from V and 12 bases from J, with 16 bases in between. Germline lookup yields CDR1 SGHAT and CDR2 FQNNGV. The CDR3 is 14 amino acids. For the CDR3, the DNA is TGTGCCAGCAGCTTAGATCAAACCGGCGTTCTACAGTATTTT. This encodes CASSLDQTGVLQYF.

This chain connects TRBV10-3 to TRBJ2-1, with D perhaps TRBD2 (6 bases). CDR3 length: 15 residues. Germline CDR1 and CDR2: ENHRY and SYGVKD. The germline V and J ends were trimmed by 4 bases and 8 bases, with 18 bases remaining between them. The DNA for the CDR3 is TGTGCCATCAGTGTCGGGGGAGAATCGTCCCATGAGCAGTTCTTC. Amino acids: CAISVGGESSHEQFF.

The chain is built from TRBV30 and TRBJ2-3, with D perhaps TRBD1 or TRBD2 (6 bases each). Between the trimmed V and J ends, which lost 5 bases and 3 bases, there was a span of 18 bases. The CDR3 spans 15 residues. Per the germline V gene, CDR1 is GTSNPN and CDR2 is SVGIG (reference sequence). The CDR3 loop is CAWSRIGGETDTQYF. CDR3 bases: TGTGCCTGGTCCCGAATCGGGGGCGAGACAGATACGCAGTATTTT.

The chain uses TRBV6-5 and TRBJ2-1, with a weak D call TRBD2 (6 bases). CDR3 length: 15 amino acids. V shed 4 bases and J shed 1 base, with 11 bases lying between them. Looked up from germline, CDR1 is MNHEY and CDR2 is SVGAGI. The CDR3 DNA is TGTGCCAGCAGTTCGTCGGGAGTATCCTACAATGAGCAGTTCTTC. Protein sequence: CASSSSGVSYNEQFF.

The chain couples TRBV4-3 to TRBJ1-1; D is unresolved. V lost 0 bases and J 10 bases, leaving 12 bases between the germline ends. The CDR3 consists of 13 residues. CDR1 is LGHNA and CDR2 is YSLEER in the germline V gene. The CDR3 region has the DNA TGCGCCAGCAGCCAAGATCGGGGAGGAGCAGCTTTCTTT. This gives the protein CASSQDRGGAAFF.

The chain has TRBV5-4 and TRBJ2-2, with 9 bases lining up with TRBD2. Germline CDR1 SGHNT, CDR2 YYREEE (reference sequence). This CDR3 contains 17 residues. The V and J ends lost 0 bases and 4 bases, in that order; junction bases with no gene match: 7. The CDR3 nucleotides are TGTGCCAGCAGCTTGGATGGCGGGAGGGCCGCCACCGGGGAGCTGTTTTTT. This gives the protein CASSLDGGRAATGELFF. The full variable domain, completed using reference TRBV5-4 and TRBJ2-2, is ETGVTQSPTHLIKTRGQQVTLRCSSQSGHNTVSWYQQALGQGPQFIFQYYREEENGRGNFPPRFSGLQFPNYSSELNVNALELDDSALYLCASSLDGGRAATGELFFGEGSRLTVL.

The CDR3 DNA follows: TGTGCCAGCAGATACTTGACAAAAATGAACACTGAAGCTTTCTTT. This sequence encodes CASRYLTKMNTEAFF. The chain combines TRBV11-2 with TRBJ1-1; no clear D gene. The germline CDR1 and CDR2 sequences are SGHAT and FQNNGV. The CDR3 is made up of 15 amino acids. Trimming removed 6 bases from V and 0 bases from J, with 14 bases in between. Full variable domain (missing parts from reference TRBV11-2 and TRBJ1-1): EAGVAQSPRYKIIEKRQSVAFWCNPISGHATLYWYQQILGQGPKLLIQFQNNGVVDDSQLPKDRFSAERLKGVDSTLKIQPAKLEDSAVYLCASRYLTKMNTEAFFGQGTRLTVV.

The gene calls are TRBV11-2 and TRBJ2-7; D might be TRBD2 (7 bases). Deletions cut 5 bases from V and 0 bases from J, with 20 bases between. The CDR3 is made up of 17 amino acids. Germline CDR1 is SGHAT and CDR2 is FQNNGV. Here the CDR3 reads CASSPLRGGYISYEQYF. In DNA form, the CDR3 reads TGTGCCAGCAGCCCCCTCAGGGGAGGGTATATCTCCTACGAGCAGTACTTC.

The V call is TRBV5-1, the J call TRBJ1-4; 10 nucleotides agree with TRBD1. CDR1 is SGHRS and CDR2 is YFSETQ in the germline V gene. Unmatched junction bases numbered 8, after V lost 4 bases and J lost 2 bases. CDR3 length: 17 amino acids. The CDR3 loop is CASSQKKTGGTNEKLFF. The CDR3 DNA reads as TGCGCCAGCAGCCAAAAGAAGACAGGGGGCACTAATGAAAAACTGTTTTTT.

V is TRBV11-2 and J is TRBJ2-5; 9 positions agree with TRBD1. Germline CDR1 is SGHAT and CDR2 is FQNNGV. V shed 5 bases, J shed 5 bases, and the junction held 3 bases outside the gene matches. The CDR3 has 13 amino acids. DNA of the CDR3: TGTGCCAGCAGCACAGGGGGCGGGGAGACCCAGTACTTC. Translation gives CASSTGGGETQYF.

The genes are TRBV3-1 (or the pseudogene TRBV3-2) and TRBJ2-5, with D maybe TRBD2 (7 bases). The CDR3 spans 14 residues. The ends were cut back, 4 bases at V and 10 bases at J, with 19 bases in the middle. Germline CDR1 is LGHDT and CDR2 is YNNKEL (reference sequence). The CDR3, as DNA: TGTGCCAGCAGCCCGGAGGTTCGGGGGGCGGGCCAGTACTTC. It codes for CASSPEVRGAGQYF.

This chain links TRBV7-9 with TRBJ2-1, with 9 positions matching TRBD2. The CDR3 runs 15 residues. CDR1 is SEHNR, CDR2 FQNEAQ, per germline (reference sequence). The V gene end was trimmed by 7 bases and the J gene end by 4 bases; junction bases not matched to a gene: 8. Written as DNA, the CDR3 is TGTGCCAGCACCTCTAGCGGGGTTGTTTACAATGAGCAGTTCTTC. Its protein is CASTSSGVVYNEQFF.

This clone has just one count. The V call is TRBV15, the J call TRBJ1-2, with 8 nucleotides matching TRBD1. The CDR3 extends over 16 amino acids. Germline lookup yields CDR1 LNHNV and CDR2 YYDKDF (reference sequence). The J segment lost 5 bases and the V segment lost 2 bases, leaving 10 bases of the junction unmatched. The DNA for the CDR3 is TGTGCCACCAGCAGATCCGGGACAGGACTCATTTATGGCTACACCTTC. Encoded protein: CATSRSGTGLIYGYTF.

CDR3 sequence: CASTTGSGELFF. DNA of the CDR3: TGTGCCAGCACAACCGGATCCGGGGAGCTGTTTTTT. The J gene is TRBJ2-2, the V gene TRBV27; no clear D gene. Trimming took off 7 bases at V and 6 bases at J, with 9 bases between the two ends. Germline V CDR1 and CDR2: MNHEY, SMNVEV (reference sequence). CDR3 length: 12 amino acids.

The V call is TRBV5-1, the J call TRBJ1-2; tentative D call: TRBD1 (6 bases). The V end lost 3 bases, the J end lost 7 bases, and 16 bases lay between the germline ends. CDR1 is SGHRS and CDR2 is YFSETQ in the germline V gene. The CDR3 extends over 14 amino acids. CDR3 DNA sequence: TGCGCCAGCAGCTCCGGGACGTCAGGGGTTGGCTACACCTTC. Protein sequence: CASSSGTSGVGYTF.

V usage is TRBV2 and J usage is TRBJ2-1; possible D gene TRBD2, 5 bases. CDR3 size: 13 residues. Per germline, CDR1 SNHLY and CDR2 FYNNEI. V lost 6 bases, J lost 5 bases, and 11 bases lay in between. CDR3 in DNA: TGTGCCAGCAGCCGGGAAATAAACAATGAGCAGTTCTTC. Protein: CASSREINNEQFF.